This TCR beta chain was observed in a study of glioma-infiltrating T cells after dendritic cell vaccination. Study background: Between about 2002 and 2012, patients got autologous tumor lysate-pulsed dendritic cell vaccines.

This clone showed up just a few times. Other DNA variants within this sample encode the same CDR3. Per germline, CDR1 LNHDA and CDR2 SQIVND (reference sequence). CDR3 length: 19 residues. The V gene end was trimmed by 0 bases and the J gene end by 2 bases; junction bases not matched to a gene: 10. Time point specified: after dendritic cell vaccination, including at tumor progression/relapse. The immunoSEQ assay amplified TCRB CDR3 from up to 2 ug DNA. Generated by immunoSEQ multiplex PCR, the TCRdb table keeps only in-frame clones and is missing some. Of 90,000 to 110,000 clones listed, about 90% are singletons.

The receptor was isolated from a human donor with glioblastoma. The chain uses TRBV19 and TRBJ1-6; 7 positions agree with TRBD1. The starting material was blood, obtained after dendritic cell vaccination. The CDR3 DNA reads as TGTGCCAGTAGTATAGACCGACTGTCAGGGGGAACCTATAATTCACCCCTCCACTTT. Protein sequence: CASSIDRLSGGTYNSPLHF.